These 8 T cell receptor beta chains share one sample of origin, sequenced in a study of post-analysis software for immune sequencing data. Broader study findings: About five TRBV segments were more frequent in patients than controls; TRBV5-6, TRBV5-1 and TRBV20-1 belonged to this group.

cDNA libraries of TCR beta carried unique molecular identifiers. TCRdb recomputed calls from the PCR reads with MiXCR, one row per CDR3 protein. The data contain hundreds of thousands of distinct CDR3 sequences, roughly 47% of them singletons. These TCRs' antigens remain unknown. The sequenced material came from blood. The receptor set was obtained from a girl aged 5-17 years with multiple sclerosis.

The chain recombines TRBV20-1 with TRBJ2-1, with D possibly being TRBD2 (6 bases). V lost 5 bases and J lost 4, with 15 bases in between. Germline V lookup: CDR1 DFQATT, CDR2 SNEGSKA (reference sequence). The CDR3 loop spans 14 amino acids. The CDR3 coding sequence is TGCAGTGCTGGTCGGGGGTCAGGGTACAATGAGCAGTTCTTC. Translation gives CSAGRGSGYNEQFF.

The table lists this clonotype with a few counts. The gene calls are TRBV12-3 or TRBV12-4 and TRBJ1-2; the D is unclear. V was shortened by 2 bases and J by 8 bases, with 9 bases between the two germline ends. This CDR3 region has 12 residues. Here the CDR3 DNA reads TGTGCCAGCAGTTTATGGCAACGGGGCTACACCTTC. It specifies CASSLWQRGYTF.

V and J are TRBV5-1 and TRBJ2-7; a weak D match, TRBD2 (5 bases). This CDR3 region has 14 residues. Germline V gene data show CDR1 as SGHRS and CDR2 as YFSETQ. Trimming pared 4 bases from V and 0 bases from J, leaving 11 bases between. The CDR3 nucleotides are TGCGCCAGCAGCCTGGACTTTTACTCCTACGAGCAGTACTTC. The encoded protein is CASSLDFYSYEQYF.

This clonotype was found a few times. The rearrangement joins TRBV20-1 to TRBJ2-1; D might be TRBD1 (6 bases). The CDR3 has 15 residues. Germline V gene data show CDR1 as DFQATT and CDR2 as SNEGSKA (reference sequence). V lost 0 bases and J 12 bases, leaving 21 bases between the germline ends. The CDR3 here is CSARDSVAGEGGQFF. DNA for the CDR3: TGCAGTGCTAGAGATAGTGTAGCAGGGGAAGGTGGGCAGTTCTTC.

The chain joins TRBV10-3 to TRBJ1-2; tentative D call: TRBD1 (6 bases). Looked up from germline, CDR1 is ENHRY and CDR2 is SYGVKD. The CDR3 totals 12 residues. Trimming removed 3 bases from V and 6 bases from J, with 8 bases in between. CDR3 in amino acids: CAISDRGNGYTF. The CDR3 DNA follows: TGTGCCATCAGTGACAGGGGCAATGGCTACACCTTC.

This clonotype was counted between two and nine times. J is TRBJ2-5 and V is TRBV29-1; a possible D gene is TRBD2 (6 bases). Gene TRBJ2-7 matches the end of the DNA better, so the J call may be wrong. The germline gives CDR1 SQVTM, CDR2 ANQGSEA. This CDR3 is built from 14 residues. The CDR3 protein is CSVELAAADHEQYF. In DNA form, the CDR3 reads TGCAGCGTTGAATTAGCGGCGGCGGACCACGAGCAGTACTTC.

Worth noting for this clonotype: A single base separates this from a much larger clone, so it may be a read error. V and J are TRBV7-2 and TRBJ2-7, with 7 bases lining up with TRBD1. V shed 4 bases and J 3 bases; nucleotides not matched to a gene: 9. Germline values: CDR1 SGHTA, CDR2 FQGNSA. CDR3 length equals 15 residues. Written as DNA, the CDR3 is TGTGCCAGCAGCTCCTACAGGGGAGAATTCTACGAGCAGTACTTC. Protein product: CASSSYRGEFYEQYF.

J is TRBJ2-7 and V is TRBV10-1; D perhaps matches TRBD1 (5 bases). V was cut by 6 bases and J by 7 bases, with 16 bases left in between. Germline lookup yields CDR1 WNHNN and CDR2 SYGVQD (reference sequence). The CDR3 runs 13 residues. CDR3 bases: TGCGCCAGCAGGCAGGATGCGGACAATGAGCAGTACTTC. This encodes CASRQDADNEQYF.